A selection of T cell receptor beta chains follows, all from one sample in a study of spatial heterogeneity in lung cancer. TCRdb independently ran MiXCR on the 5' RACE reads; one entry per CDR3 protein. The sample includes about 36,000 distinct CDR3 sequences, around 5% seen only once; the top ten take 29%. The sample was PBMCs, taken at surgery. These TCRs come from a female donor with early-stage non-small cell lung cancer. Each CDR3 is given with its conserved first and last residue. The order of the fields is V gene, D gene, clone size, J gene, CDR3 protein, CDR3 DNA. The D gene is left open where the match is weak. Clone size is not always given. Where it is, it says once, few, many or a class for expanded clones.

v_gene: TRBV12-3/TRBV12-4
d_gene: TRBD2
abundance: few
j_gene: TRBJ2-5
CDR3aa: CASSTIGLAEGETQYF
CDR3nt: TGTGCCAGCTCGACGATTGGGCTAGCGGAAGGGGAGACCCAGTACTTC

v_gene: TRBV5-1
d_gene: -
abundance: -
j_gene: TRBJ2-3
CDR3aa: CASSPLTSTDTQYF
CDR3nt: TGCGCCAGCAGCCCTCTGACTAGCACAGATACGCAGTATTTT

v_gene: TRBV4-1
d_gene: -
abundance: many
j_gene: TRBJ2-1
CDR3aa: CASSQERPGSGGIYEQFF
CDR3nt: TGCGCCAGCAGCCAAGAACGTCCAGGAAGCGGTGGTATCTATGAGCAGTTCTTC

v_gene: TRBV6-5
d_gene: -
abundance: many
j_gene: TRBJ1-1
CDR3aa: CASTPTGPSPEAFF
CDR3nt: TGTGCCAGCACCCCGACGGGCCCTTCGCCTGAAGCTTTCTTT

v_gene: TRBV29-1
d_gene: -
abundance: -
j_gene: TRBJ2-3
CDR3aa: CSVLLTDTQYF
CDR3nt: TGCAGCGTCCTTCTCACAGATACGCAGTATTTT

v_gene: TRBV10-3
d_gene: TRBD2
abundance: many
j_gene: TRBJ2-5
CDR3aa: CAISPGGSAVETQYF
CDR3nt: TGTGCCATCAGCCCGGGAGGATCGGCCGTAGAGACCCAGTACTTC

v_gene: TRBV7-6
d_gene: -
abundance: many
j_gene: TRBJ1-1
CDR3aa: CASTPWRGDTEAFF
CDR3nt: TGTGCCAGCACCCCCTGGAGGGGGGACACTGAAGCTTTCTTT

v_gene: TRBV18
d_gene: TRBD2
abundance: many
j_gene: TRBJ2-7
CDR3aa: CASSLGLAPTYEQYF
CDR3nt: TGTGCCAGCTCACTGGGACTAGCGCCAACCTACGAGCAGTACTTC

v_gene: TRBV10-1
d_gene: TRBD2
abundance: -
j_gene: TRBJ2-2
CDR3aa: CASSPGLAGAGELFF
CDR3nt: TGCGCCAGCAGTCCGGGACTAGCGGGAGCCGGGGAGCTGTTTTTT

v_gene: TRBV6-6
d_gene: -
abundance: many
j_gene: TRBJ1-6
CDR3aa: CACTPDPYSPLHF
CDR3nt: TGTGCCTGCACCCCGGACCCTTATTCACCCCTCCACTTT

v_gene: TRBV29-1
d_gene: -
abundance: many
j_gene: TRBJ2-3
CDR3aa: CSVDSGQDTQYF
CDR3nt: TGCAGCGTCGACTCAGGGCAAGATACGCAGTATTTT

v_gene: TRBV6-1
d_gene: -
abundance: many
j_gene: TRBJ2-1
CDR3aa: CASRPVGSYNEQFF
CDR3nt: TGTGCCAGCAGACCCGTAGGGTCCTACAATGAGCAGTTCTTC

v_gene: TRBV30
d_gene: -
abundance: -
j_gene: TRBJ2-7
CDR3aa: CAWSPISGQPGMSEQYF
CDR3nt: TGTGCCTGGAGTCCCATCTCCGGACAGCCGGGGATGAGCGAGCAGTACTTC

v_gene: TRBV6-5
d_gene: TRBD1
abundance: many
j_gene: TRBJ2-3
CDR3aa: CASTVRGQTDTQYF
CDR3nt: TGTGCCAGCACCGTGAGGGGGCAAACAGATACGCAGTATTTT

v_gene: TRBV2
d_gene: -
abundance: many
j_gene: TRBJ2-2
CDR3aa: CASTPLRVGGELFF
CDR3nt: TGTGCCAGCACGCCCCTCCGTGTGGGGGGGGAGCTGTTTTTT

v_gene: TRBV28
d_gene: TRBD2
abundance: many
j_gene: TRBJ2-5
CDR3aa: CASSWGLAGGGLETQYF
CDR3nt: TGTGCCAGCAGTTGGGGACTAGCGGGAGGGGGCCTCGAGACCCAGTACTTC

v_gene: TRBV12-3/TRBV12-4
d_gene: -
abundance: many
j_gene: TRBJ2-7
CDR3aa: CASSPAVGSSYEQYF
CDR3nt: TGTGCCAGCAGTCCCGCCGTGGGCAGCTCCTACGAGCAGTACTTC

v_gene: TRBV12-3/TRBV12-4
d_gene: -
abundance: many
j_gene: TRBJ2-7
CDR3aa: CASSPVLVAAYEQYF
CDR3nt: TGTGCCAGCAGTCCGGTCCTCGTGGCAGCCTACGAGCAGTACTTC

v_gene: TRBV20-1
d_gene: TRBD2
abundance: many
j_gene: TRBJ2-7
CDR3aa: CSARDMTSGSYEQYF
CDR3nt: TGCAGTGCTAGAGATATGACTAGCGGGAGCTACGAGCAGTACTTC

v_gene: TRBV7-3
d_gene: -
abundance: few
j_gene: TRBJ2-2
CDR3aa: CASSLGRDTGELFF
CDR3nt: TGTGCCAGCAGCCTGGGACGGGACACCGGGGAGCTGTTTTTT

v_gene: TRBV7-2
d_gene: -
abundance: few
j_gene: TRBJ2-7
CDR3aa: CASSLASGGSYEQYF
CDR3nt: TGTGCCAGCAGCTTAGCTAGCGGAGGTTCCTACGAGCAGTACTTC

v_gene: TRBV7-9
d_gene: -
abundance: few
j_gene: TRBJ2-2
CDR3aa: CASSLDRAGTRELFF
CDR3nt: TGTGCCAGCAGCTTAGATCGGGCAGGGACCCGGGAGCTGTTTTTT

v_gene: TRBV12-3/TRBV12-4
d_gene: -
abundance: many
j_gene: TRBJ2-7
CDR3aa: CASSPRVYEQYF
CDR3nt: TGTGCCAGCAGTCCCAGGGTCTACGAGCAGTACTTC

v_gene: TRBV5-4
d_gene: TRBD2
abundance: once
j_gene: TRBJ2-3
CDR3aa: CASSRMTSGGARDTQYF
CDR3nt: TGTGCCAGCAGCCGTATGACTAGCGGGGGGGCAAGGGATACGCAGTATTTT

v_gene: TRBV7-2
d_gene: -
abundance: many
j_gene: TRBJ2-5
CDR3aa: CASSLVAVQETQYF
CDR3nt: TGTGCCAGCAGCTTAGTGGCAGTCCAAGAGACCCAGTACTTC

v_gene: TRBV7-2
d_gene: TRBD2
abundance: many
j_gene: TRBJ2-3
CDR3aa: CASSLSPIGTSNADTQYF
CDR3nt: TGTGCCAGCAGCTTATCCCCCATCGGGACTAGCAATGCAGATACGCAGTATTTT

v_gene: TRBV2
d_gene: TRBD2
abundance: many
j_gene: TRBJ2-7
CDR3aa: CASSGRSGGYVQYF
CDR3nt: TGTGCCAGCAGTGGAAGAAGCGGGGGGTACGTGCAGTACTTC

v_gene: TRBV6-1
d_gene: TRBD1
abundance: many
j_gene: TRBJ2-7
CDR3aa: CASIQDRGRREQYF
CDR3nt: TGTGCCAGCATTCAGGACAGGGGGCGACGGGAGCAGTACTTC

v_gene: TRBV20-1
d_gene: TRBD2
abundance: many
j_gene: TRBJ2-3
CDR3aa: CSARDPTSGGGDTQYF
CDR3nt: TGCAGTGCTAGAGATCCGACTAGCGGGGGGGGAGATACGCAGTATTTT

v_gene: TRBV20-1
d_gene: -
abundance: many
j_gene: TRBJ2-5
CDR3aa: CSARSTSLETQYF
CDR3nt: TGCAGTGCTAGGAGTACTAGCCTAGAGACCCAGTACTTC

v_gene: TRBV3-1
d_gene: TRBD1
abundance: many
j_gene: TRBJ1-1
CDR3aa: CASSRRQGAGTEAFF
CDR3nt: TGTGCCAGCAGCCGTCGACAGGGGGCCGGCACTGAAGCTTTCTTT

v_gene: TRBV6-6
d_gene: TRBD2
abundance: many
j_gene: TRBJ2-7
CDR3aa: CANSRTSGGEQYF
CDR3nt: TGTGCCAACTCCAGGACTAGCGGGGGGGAGCAGTACTTC

v_gene: TRBV7-6
d_gene: -
abundance: many
j_gene: TRBJ1-5
CDR3aa: CASSLGGAIQPQHF
CDR3nt: TGTGCCAGCAGCTTAGGCGGGGCCATTCAGCCCCAGCATTTT

v_gene: TRBV21-1
d_gene: -
abundance: few
j_gene: TRBJ2-5
CDR3aa: CASSKGVSGATRETQYF
CDR3nt: TGTGCCAGCAGCAAAGGGGTATCCGGGGCAACGAGGGAGACCCAGTACTTC

v_gene: TRBV28
d_gene: TRBD1
abundance: many
j_gene: TRBJ2-6
CDR3aa: CASSSPGTGPSGANVLTF
CDR3nt: TGTGCCAGCAGTTCTCCCGGGACAGGGCCCTCTGGGGCCAACGTCCTGACTTTC

v_gene: TRBV28
d_gene: TRBD1
abundance: many
j_gene: TRBJ2-1
CDR3aa: CASSWGDREYGEQFF
CDR3nt: TGTGCCAGCAGTTGGGGGGACAGGGAGTATGGTGAGCAGTTCTTC

v_gene: TRBV5-1
d_gene: -
abundance: many
j_gene: TRBJ2-6
CDR3aa: CASSRGTVRGANVLTF
CDR3nt: TGCGCCAGCAGCCGGGGGACGGTGCGTGGGGCCAACGTCCTGACTTTC

v_gene: TRBV5-1
d_gene: TRBD2
abundance: many
j_gene: TRBJ2-1
CDR3aa: CATRLAGGYNEQFF
CDR3nt: TGCGCCACTCGACTAGCGGGGGGGTACAATGAGCAGTTCTTC

v_gene: TRBV6-2/TRBV6-3
d_gene: TRBD2
abundance: few
j_gene: TRBJ2-3
CDR3aa: CASSYLAGGSSTDTQYF
CDR3nt: TGTGCCAGCAGTTACCTAGCGGGGGGTTCTAGCACAGATACGCAGTATTTT

v_gene: TRBV5-1
d_gene: -
abundance: many
j_gene: TRBJ1-1
CDR3aa: CASSSNGVDGTEAFF
CDR3nt: TGCGCCAGCAGCTCAAACGGGGTTGACGGCACTGAAGCTTTCTTT

v_gene: TRBV7-8
d_gene: -
abundance: many
j_gene: TRBJ2-1
CDR3aa: CASSPQGRAYNEQFF
CDR3nt: TGTGCCAGCAGCCCCCAGGGGAGAGCCTACAATGAGCAGTTCTTC

v_gene: TRBV4-2
d_gene: TRBD1
abundance: few
j_gene: TRBJ2-1
CDR3aa: CASSQDRGLENEQFF
CDR3nt: TGTGCCAGCAGCCAAGACAGGGGGCTAGAAAATGAGCAGTTCTTC

v_gene: TRBV9
d_gene: TRBD1
abundance: many
j_gene: TRBJ1-3
CDR3aa: CASSVGTGAASGNTIYF
CDR3nt: TGTGCCAGCAGCGTGGGGACAGGGGCCGCCTCTGGAAACACCATATATTTT

v_gene: TRBV5-1
d_gene: TRBD1
abundance: many
j_gene: TRBJ2-5
CDR3aa: CASSEQGLETQYF
CDR3nt: TGCGCCAGCAGCGAACAGGGGCTGGAGACCCAGTACTTC

v_gene: TRBV12-3/TRBV12-4
d_gene: -
abundance: many
j_gene: TRBJ1-5
CDR3aa: CASSAHGRFNQPQHF
CDR3nt: TGTGCCAGCAGTGCCCACGGTCGGTTCAATCAGCCCCAGCATTTT

v_gene: TRBV3-1
d_gene: TRBD2
abundance: few
j_gene: TRBJ2-5
CDR3aa: CASSPTSGQETQYF
CDR3nt: TGTGCCAGCTCCCCGACTAGCGGTCAAGAGACCCAGTACTTC

v_gene: TRBV3-1
d_gene: -
abundance: many
j_gene: TRBJ2-7
CDR3aa: CASSQSDRFSYEQYF
CDR3nt: TGTGCCAGCAGCCAGTCCGACAGATTCTCCTACGAGCAGTACTTC

v_gene: TRBV7-2
d_gene: -
abundance: many
j_gene: TRBJ1-5
CDR3aa: CASSIGQRQPQHF
CDR3nt: TGTGCCAGCAGTATCGGACAGCGGCAGCCCCAGCATTTT

v_gene: TRBV3-1
d_gene: -
abundance: many
j_gene: TRBJ1-1
CDR3aa: CASSQEIWENTEAFF
CDR3nt: TGTGCCAGCAGCCAAGAAATATGGGAAAACACTGAAGCTTTCTTT

v_gene: TRBV20-1
d_gene: -
abundance: -
j_gene: TRBJ2-5
CDR3aa: CSAREFGGGDQETQYF
CDR3nt: TGCAGTGCTAGAGAATTCGGTGGGGGCGATCAAGAGACCCAGTACTTC

v_gene: TRBV15
d_gene: -
abundance: many
j_gene: TRBJ2-1
CDR3aa: CATSPYLGRGGNEQFF
CDR3nt: TGTGCCACCAGCCCCTACCTAGGGAGGGGGGGGAATGAGCAGTTCTTC

v_gene: TRBV29-1
d_gene: -
abundance: many
j_gene: TRBJ1-1
CDR3aa: CSVGYAYTEAFF
CDR3nt: TGCAGCGTTGGGTACGCCTACACTGAAGCTTTCTTT

v_gene: TRBV27
d_gene: -
abundance: medium-sized
j_gene: TRBJ2-3
CDR3aa: CASSLVGEADTQYF
CDR3nt: TGTGCCAGCAGTTTAGTAGGGGAGGCAGATACGCAGTATTTT

v_gene: TRBV4-2
d_gene: -
abundance: medium-sized
j_gene: TRBJ2-7
CDR3aa: CASSQDEAGSSYEQYF
CDR3nt: TGTGCCAGCAGCCAAGATGAGGCGGGGAGCTCCTACGAGCAGTACTTC

v_gene: TRBV20-1
d_gene: -
abundance: -
j_gene: TRBJ2-4
CDR3aa: CSARAGGEAKNIQYF
CDR3nt: TGCAGTGCTAGAGCAGGGGGGGAAGCCAAAAACATTCAGTACTTC

v_gene: TRBV6-5
d_gene: -
abundance: -
j_gene: TRBJ2-3
CDR3aa: CASSVADTQYF
CDR3nt: TGTGCCAGCAGTGTAGCAGATACGCAGTATTTT

v_gene: TRBV20-1
d_gene: TRBD2
abundance: many
j_gene: TRBJ2-5
CDR3aa: CSAVLAGSFTQYF
CDR3nt: TGCAGTGCGGTACTAGCGGGGTCTTTCACCCAGTACTTC

v_gene: TRBV20-1
d_gene: TRBD1
abundance: many
j_gene: TRBJ2-3
CDR3aa: CSAMGQGQDTQYF
CDR3nt: TGCAGTGCCATGGGACAGGGTCAAGATACGCAGTATTTT

v_gene: TRBV12-3/TRBV12-4
d_gene: -
abundance: many
j_gene: TRBJ2-5
CDR3aa: CASSPQYQETQYF
CDR3nt: TGTGCCAGCAGTCCGCAGTACCAAGAGACCCAGTACTTC

v_gene: TRBV5-1
d_gene: -
abundance: many
j_gene: TRBJ2-7
CDR3aa: CASSPQTVPHEQYF
CDR3nt: TGCGCCAGCAGCCCCCAGACGGTACCCCACGAGCAGTACTTC